The 26 T cell receptor beta chains in this list originate from one sample, sequenced in a study of cytomegalovirus exposure and HLA in healthy donors. Both 60 Vbeta primers and 13 Jbeta primers went into the PCR. The table came from immunoSEQ multiplex PCR; TCRdb's copy has only in-frame clones and leaves some out. The profile shows approximately 200,000 clones, 65% to 80% of them singletons. Sample: PBMCs. The receptors were gathered from a woman aged 30 to 39 in good health and CMV-seropositive.

This rearrangement joins TRBV11-2 to TRBJ1-1; D perhaps matches TRBD1 (6 bases). The germline CDR1 and CDR2 sequences are SGHAT and FQNNGV. This CDR3 is 16 amino acids long. V was shortened by 1 base and J by 4 bases, with 16 bases between the two germline ends. CDR3 coding DNA: TGTGCCAGCAGCTTAGGAACAGGGTTTTATGGCACTGAAGCTTTCTTT. It is translated as CASSLGTGFYGTEAFF.

The chain employs TRBV2 and TRBJ2-7, with 10 bases matching TRBD1. V was clipped by 7 bases and J by 4 bases; unmatched bases: 19. From germline, CDR1 is SNHLY and CDR2 FYNNEI. This CDR3 is 18 amino acids long. CDR3 region: CASNHGTGVFTGFYEQYF. Here the CDR3 DNA reads TGTGCCAGCAATCACGGGACAGGGGTCTTTACGGGTTTTTACGAGCAGTACTTC.

This chain connects TRBV11-2 to TRBJ1-2; D perhaps matches TRBD1 (5 bases). The CDR3 loop spans 14 amino acids. Germline CDR1 reads SGHAT; CDR2 reads FQNNGV. Between the trimmed V and J ends, which lost 0 bases and 8 bases, there was a span of 13 bases. The CDR3 loop is CASSLDPTALGYTF. The DNA for the CDR3 is TGTGCCAGCAGCTTAGATCCGACAGCTTTGGGCTACACCTTC.

This clone occurred once. J is TRBJ1-2 and V is TRBV6-1, with a tentative D call TRBD1 (6 bases). Germline V CDR1 and CDR2: MNHNS, SASEGT. The CDR3 sequence is 15 residues long. Trimming took 3 bases from V and 2 from J, leaving 13 bases between them. CDR3 protein: CASSDAATGNYGYTF. In DNA form, the CDR3 reads TGTGCCAGCAGTGACGCCGCGACAGGCAACTATGGCTACACCTTC.

The rearrangement joins TRBV7-8 to TRBJ2-1, with a tentative D call TRBD1 (6 bases). CDR1 SGHVS and CDR2 FQNEAQ come from the germline V gene. The CDR3 has 16 amino acids. V was trimmed by 3 bases and J by 0 bases, leaving 12 bases between them. CDR3 sequence (DNA): TGTGCCAGCAGCTTGGATCTGGACAGCTCCTACAATGAGCAGTTCTTC. Translating gives CASSLDLDSSYNEQFF.

In DNA, the CDR3 is TGTGCCTCCAGTCCGGGACAGGGACGAGAGCAGTACTTC. This gives the protein CASSPGQGREQYF. The V and J genes are TRBV30 and TRBJ2-7, with 9 bases lining up with TRBD1. V trimming: 7 bases; J trimming: 7 bases; junction bases outside the gene matches: 11. CDR3 length equals 13 residues. Germline assignment: CDR1 GTSNPN and CDR2 SVGIG (reference sequence).

The chain is built from TRBV5-4 and TRBJ2-2, with 11 bases fitting TRBD2. V shed 3 bases and J 6 bases; nucleotides not matched to a gene: 7. The CDR3 runs to 16 residues. CDR1 and CDR2 (germline): SGHNT, YYREEE (reference sequence). For the CDR3, the DNA is TGTGCCAGCAGCTCCGGACTAGCGGGCTTAGCCGGGGAGCTGTTTTTT. Translated, it gives CASSSGLAGLAGELFF.

The genes are TRBV6-5 and TRBJ1-2; 10 bases are shared with TRBD1. From germline, CDR1 is MNHEY and CDR2 SVGAGI. The CDR3 extends over 15 amino acids. The trim removed 5 bases at V and 4 bases at J, leaving 7 bases unmatched. The CDR3 region is CASSTGQGNIYGYTF. CDR3 coding DNA: TGTGCCAGCAGTACGGGACAGGGGAACATCTATGGCTACACCTTC.

The chain couples TRBV13 to TRBJ1-2; tentatively, D is TRBD1 (6 bases). CDR3 length: 15 amino acids. The V end lost 0 bases, the J end lost 4 bases, and 12 bases lay between the germline ends. From germline, CDR1 is PRHDT and CDR2 FYEKMQ (reference sequence). The CDR3 spells CASSLGLGQGYGYTF. CDR3 DNA: TGTGCCAGCAGCTTAGGTCTGGGACAAGGCTATGGCTACACCTTC.

CDR3 residues: CASSPGLRTLQLEQYF. The DNA of the CDR3 is TGTGCCAGCTCACCGGGGCTCAGGACCCTTCAACTCGAGCAGTACTTC. The chain uses TRBV18 and TRBJ2-7; D might be TRBD1 (5 bases). The CDR3 totals 16 residues. The ends were cut back, 3 bases at V and 6 bases at J, with 21 bases in the middle. Germline loops: CDR1 KGHSH, CDR2 LQKENI.

This clone occurred a few times. The J gene is TRBJ1-1, the V gene TRBV19; D may be TRBD1 (5 bases). This CDR3 comprises 12 residues. Germline V gene sequence: CDR1 LNHDA, CDR2 SQIVND (reference sequence). Trimming pared 7 bases from V and 6 bases from J, leaving 12 bases between. The CDR3 bases are TGTGCCAGTAAGTCGGGGGAAGCTGAAGCTTTCTTT. Amino acid sequence: CASKSGEAEAFF.

The V and J genes are TRBV6-5 and TRBJ1-4; weak D call: TRBD1 (6 bases). The germline gives CDR1 MNHEY, CDR2 SVGAGI. The V end lost 0 bases, the J end lost 3 bases, and 11 bases lay between the germline ends. The CDR3 spans 16 residues. CDR3 DNA sequence: TGTGCCAGCAGTTACTCACAGGGAAGGTCTAATGAAAAACTGTTTTTT. Translation gives CASSYSQGRSNEKLFF.

The chain uses TRBV5-1 and TRBJ2-5; TRBD1 matches 9 bases. CDR3 length: 14 amino acids. Germline V CDR1 and CDR2: SGHRS, YFSETQ. The ends lost 4 bases at V and 4 bases at J; junction bases unmatched: 5. The CDR3 sequence: CASSLGQGRETQYF. Here the CDR3 DNA reads TGCGCCAGCAGCCTTGGACAGGGGAGAGAGACCCAGTACTTC.

This clone turned up a few times. The V gene is TRBV4-2, the J gene TRBJ2-7, with TRBD2 matching over 9 bases. Germline CDR1 is LGHNA and CDR2 is YNFKEQ. Germline trimming cut 2 bases from V and 2 bases from J; bases unmatched to any gene: 4. This CDR3 is 15 amino acids long. As DNA, the CDR3 is TGTGCCAGCAGCCAATCCTCTAGCGGGGCCTACGAGCAGTACTTC. Translation gives CASSQSSSGAYEQYF.

The V gene is TRBV7-2, the J gene TRBJ1-5; TRBD1 agrees at 7 bases. Germline CDR1 reads SGHTA; CDR2 reads FQGNSA. CDR3 length equals 14 residues. J was trimmed by 5 bases and V by 5 bases; bases with no gene match: 6. The CDR3 DNA follows: TGTGCCAGCAGCCCGAGGACAGGAGATCAGCCCCAGCATTTT. Translation gives CASSPRTGDQPQHF.

This rearrangement joins TRBV10-1 to TRBJ2-3; 8 bases fit TRBD1. Unmatched junction bases numbered 15, after V lost 5 bases and J lost 2 bases. Germline assignment: CDR1 WNHNN and CDR2 SYGVQD (reference sequence). The CDR3 has 18 amino acids. The CDR3 DNA reads as TGCGCCAGCAGTTATCGCGTAGTTGGACAGGGCTTCACAGATACGCAGTATTTT. It encodes CASSYRVVGQGFTDTQYF.

J is TRBJ1-6 and V is TRBV7-9; D unresolved. The germline V gene encodes CDR1 SEHNR and CDR2 FQNEAQ (reference sequence). V was trimmed by 3 bases and J by 3 bases, leaving 18 bases between them. CDR3 length: 18 residues. Here the CDR3 DNA reads TGTGCCAGCAGCTTTTCACCAACAGTGACGATCTATAATTCACCCCTCCACTTT. The encoded protein is CASSFSPTVTIYNSPLHF. The variable domain in full, completed from reference TRBV7-9 and TRBJ1-6, reads DTGVSQNPRHKITKRGQNVTFRCDPISEHNRLYWYRQTLGQGPEFLTYFQNEAQLEKSRLLSDRFSAERPKGSFSTLEIQRTEQGDSAMYLCASSFSPTVTIYNSPLHFGNGTRLTVT.

V is TRBV7-9 and J is TRBJ2-5, with 7 bases that match TRBD1. This CDR3 region has 13 residues. Per the germline V gene, CDR1 is SEHNR and CDR2 is FQNEAQ (reference sequence). V shed 4 bases, J shed 2 bases, and the junction held 1 base outside the gene matches. As DNA, the CDR3 is TGTGCCAGCAGCTCGACAGGGCAAGAGACCCAGTACTTC. Translating gives CASSSTGQETQYF.

The chain is built from TRBV5-6 and TRBJ2-3; the D gene is possibly TRBD1 (6 bases). The CDR3 spans 14 residues. Germline values: CDR1 SGHDT, CDR2 YYEEEE. V was shortened by 3 bases and J by 8 bases, with 16 bases between the two germline ends. CDR3 loop: CASSWSAPRGTQYF. The CDR3 nucleotides read TGTGCCAGCAGCTGGAGCGCGCCCAGGGGTACGCAGTATTTT.

The V and J genes are TRBV7-9 and TRBJ1-1, with D uncertain. Germline V gene lookup returns CDR1 SEHNR and CDR2 FQNEAQ (reference sequence). This CDR3 region has 13 residues. V was clipped by 2 bases and J by 0 bases, with 4 bases between them. The CDR3 nucleotides read TGTGCCAGCAGCTTACCTGTGAACACTGAAGCTTTCTTT. This sequence encodes CASSLPVNTEAFF.

This clone was seen a single time. The chain is built from TRBV7-8 and TRBJ2-1, with D uncertain. Germline CDR1 reads SGHVS; CDR2 reads FQNEAQ. This CDR3 contains 15 residues. Deletions cut 0 bases from V and 5 bases from J, with 11 bases between. Written as DNA, the CDR3 is TGTGCCAGCAGCTTAGCTTCATTTACGGACAATGAGCAGTTCTTC. This sequence encodes CASSLASFTDNEQFF.

This rearrangement joins TRBV15 to TRBJ2-5, with D maybe TRBD2 (7 bases). CDR1 LNHNV and CDR2 YYDKDF come from the germline V gene (reference sequence). Trimming shortened V by 3 bases and J by 4 bases, and 18 bases separated the two germline ends. The CDR3 totals 16 residues. CDR3 DNA sequence: TGTGCCACCAGCAGCTTCTCCGGGGGCGGGGGAGAGACCCAGTACTTC. Encoded protein: CATSSFSGGGGETQYF.

V usage is TRBV4-3 and J usage is TRBJ2-7; D is possibly TRBD2 (5 bases). This CDR3 comprises 15 residues. The germline V gene has CDR1 LGHNA and CDR2 YSLEER. V lost 0 bases to trimming and J lost 2 bases, with 11 bases between them. The CDR3 loop reads CASSQDRDGTYEQYF. CDR3 in DNA: TGCGCCAGCAGCCAAGACCGGGATGGTACCTACGAGCAGTACTTC.

The chain recombines TRBV7-8 with TRBJ2-7; D may be TRBD2 (6 bases). The CDR3 spans 15 residues. Trimming left V 5 bases short and J 3 bases short, with 17 bases between. Per the germline V gene, CDR1 is SGHVS and CDR2 is FQNEAQ. This CDR3 is CASSPTRGRHYEQYF. CDR3 nucleotide sequence: TGTGCCAGCAGCCCCACCCGGGGGAGACACTACGAGCAGTACTTC.

The V gene is TRBV4-1, the J gene TRBJ2-3; D remains ambiguous. The CDR3 is made up of 18 amino acids. The V end was cut by 1 base, the J end by 0 bases, with 17 bases between. CDR1 is MGHRA, CDR2 YSYEKL, per germline. The chain's CDR3 is CASSQGATRSSSTDTQYF. In nucleotides, the CDR3 is TGCGCCAGCAGCCAAGGGGCCACCAGATCATCTAGCACAGATACGCAGTATTTT.

This clone appeared a few times. J is TRBJ2-7 and V is TRBV7-9; 7 bases agree with TRBD1. The V and J ends lost 5 bases and 4 bases, in that order; junction bases with no gene match: 5. CDR3 length: 13 residues. Germline CDR1 reads SEHNR; CDR2 reads FQNEAQ (reference sequence). Here the CDR3 reads CASSATGLYEQYF. The CDR3 region has the DNA TGTGCCAGCAGCGCGACAGGGTTGTACGAGCAGTACTTC.